These 30 T cell receptor beta chains were sequenced from one sample in a study of blood T cell repertoires in COVID-19. Profiling relied on immunoSEQ multiplex PCR, and the TCRdb table lists in-frame clones only, not all of them. The sample carries under 150,000 clones, 85% to 90% recorded once. The sequenced sample was peripheral blood. The source is a human donor in a cohort sampled during active COVID-19.

This rearrangement joins TRBV5-6 to TRBJ2-6, with D maybe TRBD2 (6 bases). The CDR3 sequence is 16 residues long. Germline CDR1 and CDR2: SGHDT and YYEEEE. The ends were cut back, 4 bases at V and 3 bases at J, with 14 bases in the middle. CDR3 sequence reads: CASSTPGVNGANVLTF. The CDR3 DNA is TGTGCCAGCAGCACCCCGGGGGTTAATGGGGCCAACGTCCTGACTTTC.

The chain couples TRBV19 to TRBJ2-5; 9 bases map to TRBD1. This CDR3 is built from 15 residues. CDR1 and CDR2 (germline): LNHDA, SQIVND (reference sequence). V shed 3 bases and J 2 bases; nucleotides not matched to a gene: 4. CDR3 residues: CASSMLGQGQETQYF. The DNA of the CDR3 is TGTGCCAGTAGTATGCTGGGACAGGGACAAGAGACCCAGTACTTC.

The gene calls are TRBV5-1 and TRBJ1-2, with 8 nucleotides matching TRBD1. There are 13 residues in the CDR3. Unmatched junction bases numbered 7, after V lost 4 bases and J lost 8 bases. Germline CDR1 reads SGHRS; CDR2 reads YFSETQ. The CDR3 region is CASSMDRANGYTF. Written as DNA, the CDR3 is TGCGCCAGCAGCATGGACAGGGCAAACGGCTACACCTTC.

The V gene is TRBV5-6, the J gene TRBJ2-3; D gene unclear. Between the trimmed V and J ends, which lost 2 bases and 7 bases, there was a span of 14 bases. Per the germline V gene, CDR1 is SGHDT and CDR2 is YYEEEE. The CDR3 is 14 amino acids. CDR3 nucleotide sequence: TGTGCCAGCAGCTTCTCTCCGGTAGAAAATACGCAGTATTTT. It is translated as CASSFSPVENTQYF. The full variable domain, with the rest looked up from reference TRBV5-6 and TRBJ2-3, is DAGVTQSPTHLIKTRGQQVTLRCSPKSGHDTVSWYQQALGQGPQFIFQYYEEEERQRGNFPDRFSGHQFPNYSSELNVNALLLGDSALYLCASSFSPVENTQYFGPGTRLTVL.

The chain combines TRBV12-5 with TRBJ2-3, with 8 bases matching TRBD2. Germline trimming cut 1 base from V and 2 bases from J; bases unmatched to any gene: 8. In germline, CDR1 is LGHNT, CDR2 FRNRAP. The CDR3 consists of 17 residues. This CDR3 reads CASGLGIAGGYTDTQYF. The CDR3 region has the DNA TGTGCTAGTGGTTTGGGAATTGCGGGAGGATACACAGATACGCAGTATTTT.

This chain connects TRBV7-2 to TRBJ2-7, with 8 bases identical to TRBD2. Losses at the gene ends were 3 bases for V and 2 bases for J; bases not matched to a gene: 3. The CDR3 is made up of 14 amino acids. The germline V gene encodes CDR1 SGHTA and CDR2 FQGNSA. CDR3 nucleotides: TGTGCCAGCAGCTTTCAGCGGGGGACCTACGAGCAGTACTTC. Translated: CASSFQRGTYEQYF.

V and J are TRBV27 and TRBJ2-3; a possible D gene is TRBD1 (5 bases). Trimming stripped 4 bases from V and 2 bases from J, with 10 bases between. This CDR3 comprises 14 residues. CDR1 is MNHEY, CDR2 SMNVEV, per germline (reference sequence). DNA for the CDR3: TGTGCCAGCAGTTCAGGGTTAGACACAGATACGCAGTATTTT. This translates into CASSSGLDTDTQYF.

The DNA of the CDR3 is TGCGCCAGCAGCCTAGGACTAGCGGGAGTATCAGATACGCAGTATTTT. Amino acid sequence: CASSLGLAGVSDTQYF. The chain uses TRBV5-1 and TRBJ2-3, with 13 bases fitting TRBD2. Per germline, CDR1 SGHRS and CDR2 YFSETQ. J lost 4 bases, V lost 4 bases, and 6 bases had no gene match. The CDR3 is made up of 16 amino acids.

The chain carries TRBV21-1 and TRBJ2-3; the table assigns TRBD2, which was not confirmed against the DNA. TRBV21-1 is described as a pseudogene. This CDR3 is built from 16 residues. CDR3 region: CASSKAHDSGVYTQYF. The CDR3 nucleotides read TGTGCCAGCAGCAAAGCGCACGATAGCGGAGTTTATACGCAGTATTTT.

The chain carries TRBV5-4 and TRBJ2-5, with 9 bases fitting TRBD2. Unmatched junction bases numbered 18, after V lost 4 bases and J lost 5 bases. This CDR3 comprises 18 residues. Per the germline V gene, CDR1 is SGHNT and CDR2 is YYREEE (reference sequence). Written as DNA, the CDR3 is TGTGCCAGCAGCCTCCTCGGCGGGGCGGGAGGGGCGGTGGAGACCCAGTACTTC. Residues: CASSLLGGAGGAVETQYF.

This rearrangement joins TRBV7-6 to TRBJ1-6; 9 bases are shared with TRBD1. The CDR3 contains 16 residues. Unmatched junction bases numbered 9, after V lost 5 bases and J lost 7 bases. Germline CDR1 SGHVS, CDR2 FNYEAQ. The CDR3 sequence is CASSHRETGGNSPLHF. CDR3 DNA sequence: TGTGCCAGCAGCCACCGAGAGACAGGGGGAAATTCACCCCTCCACTTT.

The chain links TRBV30 to TRBJ2-7, with TRBD1 identical over 9 bases. V lost 2 bases, J lost 4 bases, and 6 bases stayed unmatched. CDR3 length: 14 amino acids. Germline CDR1 and CDR2: GTSNPN and SVGIG (reference sequence). The CDR3 region is CAWSRGTGLYEQYF. The CDR3 DNA follows: TGTGCCTGGAGTCGCGGGACAGGGCTGTACGAGCAGTACTTC. The whole variable domain, filled in from reference TRBV30 and TRBJ2-7, reads SQTIHQWPATLVQPVGSPLSLECTVEGTSNPNLYWYRQAAGRGLQLLFYSVGIGQISSEVPQNLSASRPQDRQFILSSKKLLLSDSGFYLCAWSRGTGLYEQYFGPGTRLTVT.

The J gene is TRBJ1-2, the V gene TRBV19, with 9 bases matching TRBD1. Germline CDR1 and CDR2: LNHDA and SQIVND (reference sequence). The CDR3 is 14 amino acids. Losses at the gene ends were 5 bases for V and 2 bases for J; bases not matched to a gene: 3. In DNA, the CDR3 is TGTGCCAGTAGTCGGGACAGGGAGAACTATGGCTACACCTTC. It codes for CASSRDRENYGYTF.

The V call is TRBV12-3 or TRBV12-4, the J call TRBJ2-5; D remains ambiguous. V lost 7 bases and J 5 bases, leaving 8 bases between the germline ends. This CDR3 region has 11 residues. The CDR3 nucleotides are TGTGCCAGCACCTTGGGCGAGACCCAGTACTTC. Residues: CASTLGETQYF.

The chain couples TRBV6-5 to TRBJ1-6; possibly TRBD1 for D (5 bases). The germline V gene encodes CDR1 MNHEY and CDR2 SVGAGI. This CDR3 contains 15 residues. V was pared by 6 bases and J by 4 bases, with 13 bases between. The CDR3 sequence: CASRPDSSYNSPLHF. CDR3 nucleotide sequence: TGTGCCAGCAGACCTGACAGCTCTTATAATTCACCCCTCCACTTT.

The chain joins TRBV4-1 to TRBJ2-7, with D perhaps matching TRBD1 (6 bases). Between the trimmed V and J ends, which lost 1 base and 3 bases, there was a span of 16 bases. This CDR3 comprises 16 residues. The germline CDR1 and CDR2 sequences are MGHRA and YSYEKL. The CDR3 nucleotides are TGCGCCAGCAGCCAAGGCCTTGGGACACGGGTCTACGAGCAGTACTTC. This translates into CASSQGLGTRVYEQYF.

J is TRBJ2-7 and V is TRBV5-5; 10 bases match TRBD1. CDR1 is SGHKS, CDR2 YYEKEE, per germline (reference sequence). The CDR3 is 14 amino acids. V lost 2 bases to trimming and J lost 6 bases; unmatched junction nucleotides: 5. CDR3 region: CASSFGQGDAEQYF. The CDR3 bases are TGTGCCAGCAGCTTCGGACAGGGGGATGCCGAGCAGTACTTC. The whole variable domain, remainder taken from reference TRBV5-5 and TRBJ2-7, is DAGVTQSPTHLIKTRGQQVTLRCSPISGHKSVSWYQQVLGQGPQFIFQYYEKEERGRGNFPDRFSARQFPNYSSELNVNALLLGDSALYLCASSFGQGDAEQYFGPGTRLTVT.

This sequence joins TRBV13 and TRBJ2-3; 7 bases map to TRBD2. Trimming cost V 0 bases and J 1 base; bases outside gene matches: 7. This CDR3 has 17 amino acids. Germline CDR1 PRHDT, CDR2 FYEKMQ (reference sequence). The CDR3 DNA reads TGTGCCAGCAGCTTAGGCGGTATGCTAGCGGGCACAGATACGCAGTATTTT. Protein product: CASSLGGMLAGTDTQYF. Supplemented by reference TRBV13 and TRBJ2-3, the full variable domain reads AAGVIQSPRHLIKEKRETATLKCYPIPRHDTVYWYQQGPGQDPQFLISFYEKMQSDKGSIPDRFSAQQFSDYHSELNMSSLELGDSALYFCASSLGGMLAGTDTQYFGPGTRLTVL.

This rearrangement joins TRBV3-1 (or the pseudogene TRBV3-2) to TRBJ1-2; D unresolved. The CDR3 spans 13 residues. The V and J ends lost 8 bases and 6 bases respectively, with 16 bases between them. CDR1 is LGHDT and CDR2 is YNNKEL in the germline V gene (reference sequence). The CDR3 DNA reads as TGTGCCAGCTGTATCTCCCGGGAGGATGGCTACACCTTC. Protein product: CASCISREDGYTF.

V gene TRBV6-5 combines with J gene TRBJ1-2; possible D gene TRBD1, 6 bases. In germline, CDR1 is MNHEY, CDR2 SVGAGI. There are 13 residues in the CDR3. Trimming took 2 bases from V and 4 from J, leaving 8 bases between them. The CDR3 DNA follows: TGTGCCAGCAGTTACAGCAGGGGCTATGGCTACACCTTC. Its protein product is CASSYSRGYGYTF.

This sequence joins TRBV19 and TRBJ2-5; TRBD2 matches at 8 bases. CDR1 LNHDA and CDR2 SQIVND come from the germline V gene (reference sequence). This CDR3 spans 16 amino acids. The V gene end was trimmed by 5 bases and the J gene end by 0 bases; junction bases not matched to a gene: 8. CDR3 protein: CASSELLAANQETQYF. CDR3 DNA sequence: TGTGCCAGTAGTGAATTACTAGCGGCCAACCAAGAGACCCAGTACTTC.

The rearrangement uses TRBV28 and TRBJ2-5, with a tentative D call TRBD1 (6 bases). The CDR3 loop spans 18 amino acids. The V and J ends lost 4 bases and 7 bases respectively, with 28 bases between them. Per germline, CDR1 MDHEN and CDR2 SYDVKM. CDR3 sequence (DNA): TGTGCCAGCAGTTCGGTTTGGGTCCGCGGACAGCCTTCTAGGACCCAGTACTTC. This codes for CASSSVWVRGQPSRTQYF.

CDR3 residues: CASSRGGQGANTEAFF. For the CDR3, the DNA is TGCGCCAGCAGCCGCGGAGGACAGGGGGCGAACACTGAAGCTTTCTTT. This sequence joins TRBV5-1 and TRBJ1-1, with TRBD1 matching 11 bases. The J segment lost 1 base and the V segment lost 4 bases, leaving 6 bases of the junction unmatched. This CDR3 spans 16 amino acids. Germline V lookup: CDR1 SGHRS, CDR2 YFSETQ.

The rearrangement links TRBV29-1 to TRBJ2-1, with TRBD2 identical over 10 bases. The CDR3 extends over 13 amino acids. Germline-derived CDR1 and CDR2 are SQVTM and ANQGSEA. J lost 7 bases, V lost 8 bases, and 8 bases had no gene match. The CDR3 sequence is CSPRALAGNEQFF. CDR3 sequence (DNA): TGCAGCCCAAGGGCACTAGCGGGGAATGAGCAGTTCTTC.

Notes on this clone: Germline is not matched at one junction end, which may reflect a read error. The CDR3 DNA reads as TGTGCCAGCAGCAAAGACCAGGGGGGCAAAAACATTCAGTACTTC. It encodes CASSKDQGGKNIQYF. The V call is TRBV4-2, the J call TRBJ2-4; D might be TRBD1 (7 bases). There are 15 residues in the CDR3. Germline CDR1 and CDR2: LGHNA and YNFKEQ.

V and J are TRBV28 and TRBJ2-7, with TRBD2 matching over 8 bases. The CDR3 spans 12 residues. The V and J ends lost 7 bases and 3 bases, in that order; junction bases with no gene match: 2. CDR1 and CDR2 (germline): MDHEN, SYDVKM. The CDR3 bases are TGTGCCAGCACTAGCGGGCGCTACGAGCAGTACTTC. It is translated as CASTSGRYEQYF.

This clone appeared once. This chain uses TRBV6-2 or TRBV6-3 with TRBJ2-5; D possibly corresponds to TRBD2 (5 bases). Germline loops: CDR1 MNHEY, CDR2 SVGEGT. V lost 1 base to trimming and J lost 5 bases, with 14 bases between them. This CDR3 has 15 amino acids. The CDR3 sequence: CASSYWTFGWETQYF. Written as DNA, the CDR3 is TGTGCCAGCAGTTACTGGACTTTCGGTTGGGAGACCCAGTACTTC.

The chain uses TRBV18 and TRBJ1-1, with D perhaps TRBD1 (6 bases). The V gene's germline CDR1 is KGHSH and CDR2 LQKENI. Deletions cut 4 bases from V and 2 bases from J, with 11 bases between. CDR3 length: 14 amino acids. In nucleotides, the CDR3 is TGTGCCAGCTCACGACTGGACAGCAACACTGAAGCTTTCTTT. This sequence encodes CASSRLDSNTEAFF.

The V gene is TRBV4-1, the J gene TRBJ1-2; D perhaps matches TRBD1 (6 bases). Per germline, CDR1 MGHRA and CDR2 YSYEKL. The CDR3 is 17 residues long. The V and J ends lost 0 bases and 4 bases respectively, with 18 bases between them. The CDR3 loop is CASSQDSVRPGAYGYTF. The DNA for the CDR3 is TGCGCCAGCAGCCAAGATTCAGTACGGCCAGGGGCCTATGGCTACACCTTC.

The rearrangement uses TRBV5-1 and TRBJ2-3; 10 nucleotides line up with TRBD1. The germline V gene encodes CDR1 SGHRS and CDR2 YFSETQ. With 7 bases clipped from V and 3 bases from J, the junction kept 11 bases outside the gene matches. CDR3 length: 16 residues. DNA for the CDR3: TGCGCCAGCTGCTGGGGGACAGGGGCCATTACAGATACGCAGTATTTT. It translates to CASCWGTGAITDTQYF.